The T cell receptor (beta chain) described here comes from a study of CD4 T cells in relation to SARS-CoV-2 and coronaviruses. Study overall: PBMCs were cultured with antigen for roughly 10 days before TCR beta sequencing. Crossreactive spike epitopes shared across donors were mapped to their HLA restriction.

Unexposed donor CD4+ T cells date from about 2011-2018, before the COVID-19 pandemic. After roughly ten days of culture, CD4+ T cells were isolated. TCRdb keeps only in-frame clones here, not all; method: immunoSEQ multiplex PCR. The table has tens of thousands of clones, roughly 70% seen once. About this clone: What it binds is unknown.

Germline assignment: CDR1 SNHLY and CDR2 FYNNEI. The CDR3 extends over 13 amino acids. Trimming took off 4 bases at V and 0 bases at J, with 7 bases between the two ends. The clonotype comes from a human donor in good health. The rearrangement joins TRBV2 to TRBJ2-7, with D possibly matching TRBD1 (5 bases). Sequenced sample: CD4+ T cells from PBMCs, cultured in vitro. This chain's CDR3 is CASSATVSYEQYF. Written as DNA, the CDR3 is TGTGCCAGCAGTGCGACAGTCTCCTACGAGCAGTACTTC.